This is a list of T cell receptor beta chains from one sample in a study of shared clonotypes between healthy human individuals. The method was immunoSEQ multiplex PCR; TCRdb's version includes in-frame clones alone and lacks a portion of them. The data hold millions of clones, with around 90% observed a single time. Material for sequencing was naive CD4+ T cells sorted from blood. The origin of the receptors is a man between 18 and 29 years old in good health. Both conserved end residues are part of each CDR3. D genes are given only for firm matches. Clone size, where shown, is once, few, many, or a class for clones that have expanded.

J gene	clone size	D gene	V gene	CDR3 protein	CDR3 DNA
TRBJ2-7	-	TRBD2	TRBV7-2	CASSSGGLAGSYEQYF	TGTGCCAGCAGCTCTGGAGGACTAGCGGGATCCTACGAGCAGTACTTC
TRBJ1-2	-	-	TRBV25-1	CASSPKTAFYGYTF	TGTGCCAGCAGTCCTAAGACAGCGTTCTATGGCTACACCTTC
TRBJ2-5	-	-	TRBV10-2	CASRDPGRGETQYF	TGCGCCAGCAGAGATCCAGGGAGAGGGGAGACCCAGTACTTC
TRBJ1-3	-	-	TRBV6-1	CASSVQGNTIYF	TGTGCCAGCAGTGTACAGGGAAACACCATATATTTT
TRBJ2-2	few	-	TRBV5-1	CASSLRQETGELFF	TGCGCCAGCAGCTTGAGACAGGAGACCGGGGAGCTGTTTTTT
TRBJ2-3	once	-	TRBV9	CASSAQGLSTDTQYF	TGTGCCAGCAGCGCACAGGGACTAAGCACAGATACGCAGTATTTT
TRBJ2-5	-	-	TRBV5-4	CASSPSGGQETQYF	TGTGCCAGCAGCCCGAGTGGGGGTCAAGAGACCCAGTACTTC
TRBJ1-5	few	-	TRBV30	CAWSVRGESQPQHF	TGTGCCTGGAGTGTAAGGGGGGAGAGTCAGCCCCAGCATTTT
TRBJ2-5	-	-	TRBV7-9	CASSFQGPQLETQYF	TGTGCCAGCAGCTTCCAGGGTCCGCAATTAGAGACCCAGTACTTC
TRBJ1-2	once	TRBD1	TRBV7-8	CASSSDRGLSCTF	TGTGCCAGCAGCTCCGACAGGGGCCTCTCCTGCACCTTC
TRBJ2-3	-	TRBD2	TRBV7-2	CASSSRTRGADTQYF	TGTGCCAGCAGCTCACGGACTAGGGGCGCGGATACGCAGTATTTT
TRBJ2-7	-	-	TRBV30	CAWSGDSRYEQYF	TGTGCCTGGAGTGGGGATTCCCGTTACGAGCAGTACTTC
TRBJ1-2	-	TRBD1	TRBV27	CASSQGTGGNYGYTF	TGTGCCAGCAGTCAGGGGACAGGGGGAAACTATGGCTACACCTTC
TRBJ1-5	few	TRBD1	TRBV29-1	CSVIYRGLQPQHF	TGCAGCGTCATCTACAGGGGCCTTCAGCCCCAGCATTTT
TRBJ2-7	once	TRBD2	TRBV5-4	CATTYGGTKDEQYF	TGTGCCACCACTTACGGGGGGACTAAAGACGAGCAGTACTTC
TRBJ1-1	-	-	TRBV6-5	CASARGGAGGTEAFF	TGTGCCAGCGCCCGGGGGGGCGCAGGTGGCACTGAAGCTTTCTTT
TRBJ2-7	-	TRBD2	TRBV5-6	CASSLAGGPDEQYF	TGTGCCAGCAGCTTGGCGGGGGGGCCCGACGAGCAGTACTTC
TRBJ2-3	once	-	TRBV7-8	CASSLLGVDTDTQYF	TGTGCCAGCAGCTTGCTAGGGGTTGACACAGATACGCAGTATTTT
TRBJ1-6	-	TRBD1	TRBV4-1	CASSQDPDRRNSPLHF	TGCGCCAGCAGCCAAGATCCGGACAGGAGGAATTCACCCCTCCACTTT
TRBJ2-1	once	TRBD2	TRBV6-5	CASSPGLAGGSEQFF	TGTGCCAGCAGTCCCGGACTAGCGGGCGGGTCTGAGCAGTTCTTC
TRBJ1-1	-	-	TRBV30	CAWRKGVNTEAFF	TGTGCCTGGAGGAAGGGGGTAAACACTGAAGCTTTCTTT
TRBJ2-3	-	-	TRBV6-5	CASSYSGTSTDTQYF	TGTGCCAGCAGTTACTCAGGGACTAGCACAGATACGCAGTATTTT
TRBJ2-7	-	-	TRBV11-1	CASSRGRGYEQYF	TGTGCCAGCAGTAGGGGCCGTGGCTACGAGCAGTACTTC
TRBJ2-7	once	TRBD1	TRBV11-2	CASSFSSDRGTEQYF	TGTGCCAGCAGCTTCAGTTCGGACAGGGGGACCGAGCAGTACTTC
TRBJ2-5	-	-	TRBV7-2	CASSASGTPSATQYF	TGTGCCAGCAGCGCCTCCGGGACGCCCTCTGCAACCCAGTACTTC
TRBJ1-4	few	-	TRBV2	CASSEEGEKLFF	TGTGCCAGCAGTGAAGAGGGTGAAAAACTGTTTTTT
TRBJ2-7	once	-	TRBV5-1	CASSLVEGGSYEQYF	TGCGCCAGCAGCTTGGTTGAGGGCGGCTCCTACGAGCAGTACTTC
TRBJ2-7	-	TRBD1	TRBV11-2	CASSLEAGTGVYEQYF	TGTGCCAGCAGCTTAGAGGCCGGGACAGGGGTTTACGAGCAGTACTTC
TRBJ2-3	-	-	TRBV2	CASSEAGPPTDTQYF	TGTGCCAGCAGTGAAGCCGGGCCGCCCACAGATACGCAGTATTTT
TRBJ1-2	-	TRBD1	TRBV4-1	CASSPEMTGVYGYTF	TGCGCCAGCAGCCCTGAAATGACAGGGGTCTATGGCTACACCTTC
TRBJ2-5	-	TRBD2	TRBV11-2	CASSLGLAEGETQYF	TGTGCCAGCAGCTTGGGACTAGCGGAAGGAGAGACCCAGTACTTC
TRBJ2-7	-	-	TRBV2	CASSLGGVTYEQYF	TGTGCCAGCAGTCTAGGGGGGGTTACCTACGAGCAGTACTTC
TRBJ1-4	few	TRBD1	TRBV28	CASSSTGDNEKLFF	TGTGCCAGCAGTTCGACAGGGGATAATGAAAAACTGTTTTTT
TRBJ1-1	-	TRBD1	TRBV7-9	CASSVMTGVNTEAFF	TGTGCCAGCAGCGTAATGACAGGGGTGAACACTGAAGCTTTCTTT
TRBJ1-2	-	TRBD1	TRBV2	CASSESGQGGGYTF	TGTGCCAGCAGTGAAAGCGGACAGGGCGGTGGCTACACCTTC
TRBJ1-5	-	-	TRBV6-1	CASSEAFGHGGQPQHF	TGTGCCAGCAGTGAAGCCTTCGGACACGGCGGTCAGCCCCAGCATTTT
TRBJ1-2	-	TRBD1	TRBV14	CASSPLLTGSGGYTF	TGTGCCAGCAGTCCTTTGTTGACAGGGTCGGGTGGCTACACCTTC
TRBJ1-3	-	-	TRBV7-2	CASSLAGSFSGNTIYF	TGTGCCAGCAGCTTGGCGGGCAGCTTCTCTGGAAACACCATATATTTT
TRBJ1-3	-	-	TRBV19	CASRSEGHSGNTIYF	TGTGCCAGTAGATCGGAGGGCCACTCTGGAAACACCATATATTTT
TRBJ2-7	-	TRBD1	TRBV20-1	CSVRGYEQYF	TGCAGTGTCAGGGGGTACGAGCAGTACTTC
TRBJ2-5	-	-	TRBV9	CASSTGQETQYF	TGTGCCAGCAGCACAGGGCAGGAGACCCAGTACTTC
TRBJ2-1	-	TRBD1	TRBV2	CASSPDRGSYNEQFF	TGTGCCAGCAGTCCGGACAGGGGAAGCTACAATGAGCAGTTCTTC
TRBJ2-1	-	-	TRBV5-6	CASTRRAPTYNEQFF	TGTGCCAGCACCCGACGAGCCCCCACCTACAATGAGCAGTTCTTC
TRBJ2-7	-	TRBD1	TRBV4-1	CASSQELTGPFYEQYF	TGCGCCAGCAGCCAAGAACTGACAGGGCCCTTTTACGAGCAGTACTTC
TRBJ1-2	-	-	TRBV19	CASRAPGQANYGYTF	TGTGCCAGTAGGGCCCCTGGTCAGGCTAACTATGGCTACACCTTC
TRBJ1-1	-	TRBD1	TRBV5-1	CASSGTDRRRTEAFF	TGCGCCAGCAGCGGGACGGACAGGAGACGGACTGAAGCTTTCTTT
TRBJ1-6	-	TRBD1	TRBV6-1	CASSTQGANYSPLHF	TGTGCCAGCAGTACCCAGGGGGCAAATTATTCACCCCTCCACTTT
TRBJ2-3	once	TRBD2	TRBV5-4	CASSLLTSVNSTDTQYF	TGTGCCAGCAGCTTATTAACTAGCGTAAATAGCACAGATACGCAGTATTTT
TRBJ2-5	once	-	TRBV9	CASSVAGQKETQYF	TGTGCCAGCAGCGTAGCGGGGCAGAAAGAGACCCAGTACTTC
TRBJ1-4	-	TRBD1	TRBV2	CASKEAGGVILFF	TGTGCCAGCAAGGAGGCAGGGGGAGTGATACTGTTTTTT
TRBJ2-7	-	-	TRBV7-2	CASSFGRAYEQYF	TGTGCCAGCAGCTTCGGGCGGGCCTACGAGCAGTACTTC
TRBJ1-3	-	TRBD1	TRBV6-4	CASSDSGAGGHQGNTIYF	TGTGCCAGCAGTGATTCGGGGGCAGGGGGCCACCAGGGAAACACCATATATTTT